The T cell receptor beta chain described here comes from a study of T cell changes during pregnancy in multiple sclerosis. This CDR3 is 15 amino acids long. V dropped 6 bases and J dropped 6; count of bases not matched to a gene: 9. The V gene's germline CDR1 is MNHNY and CDR2 SVGAGI (reference sequence). This clone was recorded once. Measured with immunoSEQ multiplex PCR; TCRdb has only the in-frame clones, and not every one. Of roughly 40,000 clones listed, approximately 90% were seen once; the top ten hold around 0.45%. The chain combines TRBV6-6 with TRBJ2-7, with 12 bases identical to TRBD1. Sequences were derived from CD4+ T cells from peripheral blood mononuclear cells, sampled in the third trimester of pregnancy. This TCR derives from a female donor with multiple sclerosis, enrolled in a pregnancy study. CDR3 sequence: CASRMAGQGALEQYF. The CDR3 nucleotides are TGTGCCAGCAGGATGGCGGGACAGGGGGCCCTCGAGCAGTACTTC.